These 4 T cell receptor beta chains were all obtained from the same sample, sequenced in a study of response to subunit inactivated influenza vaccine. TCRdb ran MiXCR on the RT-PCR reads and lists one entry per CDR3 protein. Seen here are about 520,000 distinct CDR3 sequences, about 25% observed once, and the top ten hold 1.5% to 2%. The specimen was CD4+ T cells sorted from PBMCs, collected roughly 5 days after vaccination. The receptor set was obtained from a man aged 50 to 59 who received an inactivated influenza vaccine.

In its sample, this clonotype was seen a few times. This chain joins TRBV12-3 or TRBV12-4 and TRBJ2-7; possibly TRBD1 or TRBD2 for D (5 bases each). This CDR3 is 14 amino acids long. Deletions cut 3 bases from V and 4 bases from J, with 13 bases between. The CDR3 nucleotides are TGTGCCAGCAGTTTCCCGGGACGGAAATACGAGCAGTACTTC. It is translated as CASSFPGRKYEQYF.

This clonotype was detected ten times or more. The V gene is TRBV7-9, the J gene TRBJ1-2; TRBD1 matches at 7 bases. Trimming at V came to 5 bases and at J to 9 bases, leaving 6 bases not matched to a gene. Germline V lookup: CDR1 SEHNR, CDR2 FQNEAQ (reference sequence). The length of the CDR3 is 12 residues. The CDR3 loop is CASSVSGGSYTF. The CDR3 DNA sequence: TGTGCCAGCAGCGTTTCAGGGGGGAGCTACACCTTC.

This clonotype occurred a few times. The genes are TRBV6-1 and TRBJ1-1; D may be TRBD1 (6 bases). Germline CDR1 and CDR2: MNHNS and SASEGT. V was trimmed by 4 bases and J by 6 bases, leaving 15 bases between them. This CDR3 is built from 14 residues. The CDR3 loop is CASSGPTGYSEAFF. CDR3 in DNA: TGTGCCAGCAGTGGGCCAACAGGGTACTCTGAAGCTTTCTTT.

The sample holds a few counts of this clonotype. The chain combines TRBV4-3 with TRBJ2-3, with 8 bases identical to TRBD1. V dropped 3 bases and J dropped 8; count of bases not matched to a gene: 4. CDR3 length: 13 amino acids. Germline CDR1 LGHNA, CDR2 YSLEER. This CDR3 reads CASSQDRAGTQYF. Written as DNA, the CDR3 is TGCGCCAGCAGCCAGGACAGGGCGGGTACGCAGTATTTT.